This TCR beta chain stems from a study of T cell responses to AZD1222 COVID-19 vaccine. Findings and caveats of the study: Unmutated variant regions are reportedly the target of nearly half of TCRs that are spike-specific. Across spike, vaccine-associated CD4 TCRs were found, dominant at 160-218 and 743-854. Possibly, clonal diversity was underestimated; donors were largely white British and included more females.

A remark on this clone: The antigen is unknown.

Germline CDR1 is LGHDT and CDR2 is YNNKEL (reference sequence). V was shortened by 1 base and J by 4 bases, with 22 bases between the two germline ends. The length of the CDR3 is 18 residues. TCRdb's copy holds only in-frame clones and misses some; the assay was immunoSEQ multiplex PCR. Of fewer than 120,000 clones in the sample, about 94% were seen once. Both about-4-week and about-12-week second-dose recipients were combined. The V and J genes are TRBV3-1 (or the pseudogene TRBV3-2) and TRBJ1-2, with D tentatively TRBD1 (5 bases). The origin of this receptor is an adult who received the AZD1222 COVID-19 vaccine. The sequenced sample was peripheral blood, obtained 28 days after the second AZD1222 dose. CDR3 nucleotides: TGTGCCAGCAGCCAAGTCATTTGGGAGACGCCGGGGACCTATGGCTACACCTTC. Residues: CASSQVIWETPGTYGYTF.